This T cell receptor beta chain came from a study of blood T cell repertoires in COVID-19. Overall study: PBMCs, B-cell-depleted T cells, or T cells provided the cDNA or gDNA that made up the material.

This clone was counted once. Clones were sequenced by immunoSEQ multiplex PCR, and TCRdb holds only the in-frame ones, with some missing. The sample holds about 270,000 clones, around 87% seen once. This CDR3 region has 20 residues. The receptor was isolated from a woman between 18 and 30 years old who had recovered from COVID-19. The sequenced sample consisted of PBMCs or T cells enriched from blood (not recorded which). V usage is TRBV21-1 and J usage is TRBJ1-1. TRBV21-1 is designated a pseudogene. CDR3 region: CASSPIIGGRQFLLNTEAFF. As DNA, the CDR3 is TGTGCCAGCAGCCCAATAATCGGGGGAAGGCAATTCCTTTTGAACACTGAAGCTTTCTTT.